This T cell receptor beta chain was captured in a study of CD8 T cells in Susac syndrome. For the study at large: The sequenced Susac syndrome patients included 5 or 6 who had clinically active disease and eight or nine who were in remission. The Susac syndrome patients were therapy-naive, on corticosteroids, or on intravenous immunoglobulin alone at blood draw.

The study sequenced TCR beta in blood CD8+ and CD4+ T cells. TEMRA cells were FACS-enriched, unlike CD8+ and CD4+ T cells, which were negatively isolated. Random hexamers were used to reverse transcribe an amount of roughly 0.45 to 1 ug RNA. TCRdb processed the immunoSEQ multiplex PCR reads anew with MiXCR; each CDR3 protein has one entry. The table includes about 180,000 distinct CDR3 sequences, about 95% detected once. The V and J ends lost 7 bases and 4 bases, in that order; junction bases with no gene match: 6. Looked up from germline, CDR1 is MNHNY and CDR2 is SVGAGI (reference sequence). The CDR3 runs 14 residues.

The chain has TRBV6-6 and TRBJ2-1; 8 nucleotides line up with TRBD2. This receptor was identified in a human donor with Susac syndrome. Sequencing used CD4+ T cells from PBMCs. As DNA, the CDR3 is TGTGCCAGCATTCCTAGCGGGCCGTACAATGAGCAGTTCTTC. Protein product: CASIPSGPYNEQFF.